These 22 T cell receptor beta chains were sequenced from one sample in a study of CD8 T cells in Susac syndrome. Reverse transcription of about 0.5 to 1 ug RNA used random hexamers. TCRdb redid the calling of the immunoSEQ multiplex PCR reads with MiXCR, one entry per CDR3 protein. The repertoire includes under 80,000 distinct CDR3 sequences, about 93% of them detected once, and around 0.57% sits in the top ten. Sequencing was performed on CD4+ T cells from PBMCs. These receptors were collected from a human donor with Susac syndrome.

V usage is TRBV21-1 and J usage is TRBJ2-5; TRBD1 is taken as the D call from the table, unchecked against the DNA. TRBV21-1 is termed a pseudogene. The CDR3 sequence is 11 residues long. CDR3 in DNA: TGTGCCTGCGACGGGGGTGAGACCCAGTACTTC. It encodes CACDGGETQYF.

The V and J genes are TRBV7-3 and TRBJ1-1; possibly TRBD1 for D (5 bases). With 1 base removed from V and 3 bases from J, the gap between germline ends came to 6 bases. The CDR3 totals 13 residues. Per the germline V gene, CDR1 is SGHTA and CDR2 is FQGTGA. CDR3 in amino acids: CASSLRGDTEAFF. Written as DNA, the CDR3 is TGTGCCAGCAGCTTAAGGGGGGACACTGAAGCTTTCTTT.

V is TRBV12-3 or TRBV12-4 and J is TRBJ1-2; D remains unclear. The CDR3 sequence is 12 residues long. V was trimmed by 3 bases and J by 8 bases, leaving 10 bases between them. CDR3 DNA: TGTGCCAGCAGTTTTTCGATGGGCGGCTACACCTTC. As protein: CASSFSMGGYTF.

The CDR3 DNA reads TGTGCCAGCAACTGGGGACAGGGCAATGAGCAGTTCTTC. As protein: CASNWGQGNEQFF. This chain links TRBV6-2 or TRBV6-3 with TRBJ2-1, with 9 bases aligning to TRBD1. Germline CDR1 is MNHEY and CDR2 is SVGEGT. This CDR3 is built from 13 residues. Trimming at V came to 7 bases and at J to 6 bases, leaving 4 bases not matched to a gene.

The genes are TRBV5-1 and TRBJ1-1, with D tentatively TRBD1 (6 bases). The germline gives CDR1 SGHRS, CDR2 YFSETQ. This CDR3 has 14 residues. Trimming took off 1 base at V and 1 base at J, with 8 bases between the two ends. DNA of the CDR3: TGCGCCAGCAGCTTGCAGGGGACGAACACTGAAGCTTTCTTT. Protein product: CASSLQGTNTEAFF.

The chain recombines TRBV5-1 with TRBJ1-4; 9 bases agree with TRBD1. The V segment lost 0 bases and the J segment 7 bases; nucleotides outside the gene matches: 7. The CDR3 covers 16 residues. The germline CDR1 and CDR2 sequences are SGHRS and YFSETQ. CDR3 protein: CASSLAGGQGGEKLFF. Written as DNA, the CDR3 is TGCGCCAGCAGCTTGGCCGGGGGACAGGGTGGTGAAAAACTGTTTTTT.

The genes are TRBV9 and TRBJ2-1; 9 bases are shared with TRBD2. Germline loops: CDR1 SGDLS, CDR2 YYNGEE. Unmatched junction bases numbered 18, after V lost 3 bases and J lost 8 bases. The CDR3 has 18 amino acids. This CDR3 is CASSDGGGRGRALYEQFF. The CDR3, as DNA: TGTGCCAGCAGCGATGGTGGGGGGCGCGGGAGGGCCTTGTATGAGCAGTTCTTC.

The genes are TRBV5-1 and TRBJ2-2; D gene uncertain. CDR3 length: 15 residues. V lost 1 base to trimming and J lost 5 bases, with 12 bases between them. From germline, CDR1 is SGHRS and CDR2 YFSETQ. CDR3 region: CASSLKVGQTGELFF. CDR3 in DNA: TGCGCCAGCAGCTTGAAGGTTGGCCAGACCGGGGAGCTGTTTTTT. The entire variable domain, with the rest obtained from reference TRBV5-1 and TRBJ2-2, is as follows: KAGVTQTPRYLIKTRGQQVTLSCSPISGHRSVSWYQQTPGQGLQFLFEYFSETQRNKGNFPGRFSGRQFSNSRSEMNVSTLELGDSALYLCASSLKVGQTGELFFGEGSRLTVL.

The chain is built from TRBV6-2 or TRBV6-3 and TRBJ1-5, with no clear D. This CDR3 comprises 11 residues. CDR1 is MNHEY and CDR2 is SVGEGT in the germline V gene. Trimming removed 5 bases from V and 11 bases from J, with 10 bases in between. Here the CDR3 reads CASSQNIAQHF. The CDR3 nucleotides read TGTGCCAGCAGTCAGAACATAGCCCAGCATTTT.

V usage is TRBV20-1 and J usage is TRBJ2-2; 7 positions match TRBD2. Germline V gene data show CDR1 as DFQATT and CDR2 as SNEGSKA (reference sequence). This CDR3 has 14 amino acids. V lost 8 bases and J lost 0; bases outside the gene matches: 6. The DNA of the CDR3 is TGCAGTACATCGGGAGGTGCGAACACCGGGGAGCTGTTTTTT. Its translation: CSTSGGANTGELFF.

V usage is TRBV20-1 and J usage is TRBJ2-2, with 8 bases matching TRBD1. The trim removed 5 bases at V and 3 bases at J, leaving 5 bases unmatched. This CDR3 is built from 14 residues. Germline V gives CDR1 DFQATT, CDR2 SNEGSKA (reference sequence). Here the CDR3 reads CSAPRTGHTGELFF. For the CDR3, the DNA is TGCAGTGCTCCCCGGACAGGGCACACCGGGGAGCTGTTTTTT.

Written as DNA, the CDR3 is TGTGCCAGCAGCTGGGGGATTAGCAATCAGCCCCAGCATTTT. It yields the protein CASSWGISNQPQHF. This rearrangement joins TRBV7-9 to TRBJ1-5; weak D call: TRBD1 (5 bases). Germline values: CDR1 SEHNR, CDR2 FQNEAQ (reference sequence). The CDR3 covers 14 residues. Between the trimmed V and J ends, which lost 4 bases and 0 bases, there was a span of 7 bases.

The chain has TRBV20-1 and TRBJ2-7, with a weak D call TRBD2 (5 bases). Germline V gene sequence: CDR1 DFQATT, CDR2 SNEGSKA (reference sequence). Between the trimmed V and J ends, which lost 6 bases and 0 bases, there was a span of 9 bases. The CDR3 contains 12 residues. The CDR3 is CSALGSSYEQYF. The CDR3 DNA follows: TGCAGTGCCTTAGGGAGCTCCTACGAGCAGTACTTC.

Only one count was recorded for this clonotype. This sequence joins TRBV7-9 and TRBJ2-7; no definite D call. V gave up 5 bases and J gave up 3 bases, with 8 bases separating them. Per germline, CDR1 SEHNR and CDR2 FQNEAQ (reference sequence). CDR3 length equals 12 residues. The CDR3 DNA is TGTGCCAGCAGCCCCTCGGGCTACGAGCAGTACTTC. Translating it yields CASSPSGYEQYF.

The gene calls are TRBV19 and TRBJ2-5; D gene ambiguous. Trimming left V 1 base short and J 3 bases short, with 3 bases between. The CDR3 contains 12 residues. Germline V gene sequence: CDR1 LNHDA, CDR2 SQIVND (reference sequence). The CDR3 bases are TGTGCCAGTAGTATAGGCGAAGAGACCCAGTACTTC. It specifies CASSIGEETQYF.

The chain recombines TRBV3-1 with TRBJ2-5, with 7 bases lining up with TRBD1. Trimming at V came to 1 base and at J to 5 bases, leaving 10 bases not matched to a gene. Germline V gene lookup returns CDR1 LGHDT and CDR2 YNNKEL (reference sequence). The CDR3 is made up of 16 amino acids. The CDR3, as DNA: TGTGCCAGCAGCCAAGTAAAGGCAGGGGGTGGCGAGACCCAGTACTTC. Translated: CASSQVKAGGGETQYF.

The chain uses TRBV20-1 and TRBJ2-2; either TRBD1 or TRBD2 may supply D (6 bases each). The length of the CDR3 is 14 residues. Trimming left V 0 bases short and J 5 bases short, with 10 bases between. CDR1 and CDR2 (germline): DFQATT, SNEGSKA (reference sequence). The CDR3 loop is CSARDRGRTGELFF. The CDR3, as DNA: TGCAGTGCTAGAGATAGGGGGAGGACCGGGGAGCTGTTTTTT.

V usage is TRBV3-1 and J usage is TRBJ2-7; 9 bases are a match to TRBD1. V shed 8 bases and J 11 bases; nucleotides not matched to a gene: 7. The germline CDR1 and CDR2 sequences are LGHDT and YNNKEL (reference sequence). The CDR3 contains 11 residues. The DNA for the CDR3 is TGTGCCAGCGAAAGAGGACAGGGGAAGTACTTC. As protein: CASERGQGKYF.

V and J are TRBV18 and TRBJ1-2, with TRBD1 identical over 9 bases. Germline CDR1 and CDR2: KGHSH and LQKENI. V lost 9 bases and J lost 3; bases outside the gene matches: 11. The CDR3 covers 15 residues. The CDR3 loop reads CASTLKGQGHYGYTF. The CDR3 bases are TGTGCCAGTACTTTAAAGGGACAGGGACACTATGGCTACACCTTC. The variable domain in full, with the rest retrieved from reference TRBV18 and TRBJ1-2, is NAGVMQNPRHLVRRRGQEARLRCSPMKGHSHVYWYRQLPEEGLKFMVYLQKENIIDESGMPKERFSAEFPKEGPSILRIQQVVRGDSAAYFCASTLKGQGHYGYTFGSGTRLTVV.

The chain combines TRBV3-1 with TRBJ2-7; D could derive from TRBD1 or TRBD2 (5 bases each). The germline CDR1 and CDR2 sequences are LGHDT and YNNKEL (reference sequence). V lost 1 base and J lost 4, with 14 bases in between. The CDR3 runs to 15 residues. The CDR3 bases are TGTGCCAGCAGCCAAGCGGGACCTGGAGGTTACGAGCAGTACTTC. It is translated as CASSQAGPGGYEQYF.

This chain links TRBV11-2 with TRBJ1-1, with D maybe TRBD1 (6 bases). V dropped 5 bases and J dropped 1 base, with 17 bases sitting between them. Germline V gene sequence: CDR1 SGHAT, CDR2 FQNNGV. This CDR3 contains 16 residues. Here the CDR3 DNA reads TGTGCCAGCAGCGCCCGCGGGGGGGCAAGGAACACTGAAGCTTTCTTT. Residues: CASSARGGARNTEAFF.

This clonotype has more than one count but fewer than ten. The J gene is TRBJ2-7, the V gene TRBV6-1; 8 bases line up with TRBD1. Germline CDR1 MNHNS, CDR2 SASEGT. The CDR3 has 12 amino acids. J was trimmed by 7 bases and V by 6 bases; bases with no gene match: 5. CDR3 protein: CASRGQGREQYF. CDR3 sequence (DNA): TGTGCCAGCAGAGGACAGGGTCGGGAGCAGTACTTC.